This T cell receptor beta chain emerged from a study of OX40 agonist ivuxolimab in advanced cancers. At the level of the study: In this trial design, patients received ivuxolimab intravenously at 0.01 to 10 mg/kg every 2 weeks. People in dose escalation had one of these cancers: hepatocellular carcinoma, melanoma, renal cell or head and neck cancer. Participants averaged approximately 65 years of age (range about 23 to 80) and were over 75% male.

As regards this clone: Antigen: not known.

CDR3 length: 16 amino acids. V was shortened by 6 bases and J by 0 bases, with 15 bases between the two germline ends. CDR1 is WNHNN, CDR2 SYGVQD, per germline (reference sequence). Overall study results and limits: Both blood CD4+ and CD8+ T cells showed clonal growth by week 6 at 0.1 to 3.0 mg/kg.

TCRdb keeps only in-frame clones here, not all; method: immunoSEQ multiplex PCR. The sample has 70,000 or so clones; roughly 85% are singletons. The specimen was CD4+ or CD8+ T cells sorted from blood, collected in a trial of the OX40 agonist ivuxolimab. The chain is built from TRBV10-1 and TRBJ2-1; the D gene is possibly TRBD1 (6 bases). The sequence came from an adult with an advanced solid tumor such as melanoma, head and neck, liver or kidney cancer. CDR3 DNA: TGCGCCAGCAGCCTGTCAGGGGAAAGCTCCTACAATGAGCAGTTCTTC. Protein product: CASSLSGESSYNEQFF.